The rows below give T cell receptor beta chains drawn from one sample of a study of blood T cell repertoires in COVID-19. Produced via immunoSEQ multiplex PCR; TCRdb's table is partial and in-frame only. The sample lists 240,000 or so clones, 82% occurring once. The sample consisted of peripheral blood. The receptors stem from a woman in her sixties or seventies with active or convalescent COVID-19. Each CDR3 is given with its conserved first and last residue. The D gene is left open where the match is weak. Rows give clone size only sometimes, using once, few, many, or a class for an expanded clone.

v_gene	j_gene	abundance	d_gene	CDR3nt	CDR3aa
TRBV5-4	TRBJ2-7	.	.	TGTGCCAGCAGCAATTCGGGACACCAACCCTACGAGCAGTACTTC	CASSNSGHQPYEQYF
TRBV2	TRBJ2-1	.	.	TGTGCCAGCAGTGTGCAACGGTACAATGAGCAGTTCTTC	CASSVQRYNEQFF
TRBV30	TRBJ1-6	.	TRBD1	TGTGCCTGGAGAAAAGCCGGGACAGAGTATTCACCCCTCCACTTT	CAWRKAGTEYSPLHF
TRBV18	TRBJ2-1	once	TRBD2	TGTGCCAGCTCCCGATCTAGCGGGGGCGGGAATGAGCAGTTCTTC	CASSRSSGGGNEQFF
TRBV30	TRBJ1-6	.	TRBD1	TGTGCCTGGAGTCAGGCGCGACAGGGGATCCATAATTCACCCCTCCACTTT	CAWSQARQGIHNSPLHF
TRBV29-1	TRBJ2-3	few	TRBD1	TGCAGCGTTCGGGAAGGGGGCCGCACAGATACGCAGTATTTT	CSVREGGRTDTQYF
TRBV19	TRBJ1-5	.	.	TGTGCCAGTAGTATAGCACAGTATAGCAATCAGCCCCAGCATTTT	CASSIAQYSNQPQHF
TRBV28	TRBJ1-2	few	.	TGTGCCAGCACCCAAATTGGGAGGGCAGCTAACTATGGCTACACCTTC	CASTQIGRAANYGYTF
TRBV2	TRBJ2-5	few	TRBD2	TGTGCCAGCAGCAAAGGACTAGCGGGGGGGAGACAAGAGACCCAGTACTTC	CASSKGLAGGRQETQYF
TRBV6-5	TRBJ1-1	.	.	TGTGCCAGCAGGGGAGGAACTGAAGCTTTCTTT	CASRGGTEAFF
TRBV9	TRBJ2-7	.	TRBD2	TGTGCCAGTGGACACGGGAGCGGGGGTTACGAGCAGTACTTC	CASGHGSGGYEQYF
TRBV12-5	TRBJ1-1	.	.	TGTGCTAGTGGTTTGGTACCGGGGGTTGTCACTGAAGCTTTCTTT	CASGLVPGVVTEAFF
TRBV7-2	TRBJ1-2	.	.	TGTGCCAGCAGCCAAAACCCAGGGTTGGGGGGCTACACCTTC	CASSQNPGLGGYTF
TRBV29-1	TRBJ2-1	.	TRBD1	TGCAGCGTTACAGGGGAAGAGCAGTTCTTC	CSVTGEEQFF